One sample yielded the 24 T cell receptor beta chains listed below, sequenced in a study of T cell changes during pregnancy in multiple sclerosis. Assay used: immunoSEQ multiplex PCR; TCRdb lists only in-frame clones, some missing. Of approximately 99,000 clones in the sample, around 93% were seen once. Source: peripheral blood, taken after pregnancy. These TCRs come from a female donor with multiple sclerosis, enrolled in a pregnancy study.

CDR3 loop: CASSTGHPYEQYF. The CDR3 bases are TGTGCCAGTAGTACTGGACACCCCTACGAGCAGTACTTC. The J gene is TRBJ2-7, the V gene TRBV19, with TRBD1 as a possible D gene (5 bases). The CDR3 contains 13 residues. Trimming shortened V by 4 bases and J by 2 bases, and 9 bases separated the two germline ends. The germline gives CDR1 LNHDA, CDR2 SQIVND (reference sequence).

The V gene is TRBV19, the J gene TRBJ2-1; 7 nucleotides align to TRBD2. The CDR3 extends over 15 amino acids. The germline CDR1 and CDR2 sequences are LNHDA and SQIVND (reference sequence). With V trimmed by 1 base and J by 8 bases, 8 bases remained unmatched. CDR3 in amino acids: CASSIGGRNADEQFF. DNA of the CDR3: TGTGCCAGTAGTATAGGCGGGAGAAACGCCGATGAGCAGTTCTTC.

The chain recombines TRBV29-1 with TRBJ2-4, with D possibly matching TRBD1 (5 bases). The germline V and J ends were trimmed by 5 bases and 7 bases, with 15 bases remaining between them. This CDR3 has 13 residues. In germline, CDR1 is SQVTM, CDR2 ANQGSEA. The CDR3 is CSVRQGGDNIQYF. For the CDR3, the DNA is TGCAGCGTTCGCCAGGGTGGAGATAACATTCAGTACTTC.

The chain couples TRBV7-9 to TRBJ2-4; 7 positions agree with TRBD2. Germline V CDR1 and CDR2: SEHNR, FQNEAQ (reference sequence). V dropped 4 bases and J dropped 1; count of bases not matched to a gene: 10. CDR3 size: 17 residues. Here the CDR3 DNA reads TGTGCCAGCAGCTCCTTCAGGGAGGGGTCGGCCAAAAACATTCAGTACTTC. This gives the protein CASSSFREGSAKNIQYF.

This rearrangement joins TRBV29-1 to TRBJ2-5, with 14 bases identical to TRBD2. V dropped 5 bases and J dropped 5; count of bases not matched to a gene: 7. CDR3 length: 15 amino acids. CDR1 and CDR2 (germline): SQVTM, ANQGSEA. The DNA for the CDR3 is TGCAGCGTTCCGGGACTAGCGGGAGTGAGGGAGACCCAGTACTTC. It is translated as CSVPGLAGVRETQYF.

J is TRBJ2-1 and V is TRBV7-9; 15 nucleotides match TRBD2. The CDR3 is 15 residues long. V gave up 5 bases and J gave up 9 bases; unmatched junction bases: 5. Germline assignment: CDR1 SEHNR and CDR2 FQNEAQ (reference sequence). The CDR3 DNA reads as TGTGCCAGCAGCAACGCGGGACTAGCGGGAGGTGAGCAGTTCTTC. As protein: CASSNAGLAGGEQFF.

V gene TRBV7-7 combines with J gene TRBJ1-2; D perhaps matches TRBD1 (5 bases). V shed 3 bases and J shed 1 base, with 12 bases lying between them. The length of the CDR3 is 15 residues. Germline CDR1 is SSHAT and CDR2 is FNYEAQ (reference sequence). In DNA form, the CDR3 reads TGTGCCAGCAGCTTGGGGGGATTGAGTAACTATGGCTACACCTTC. It codes for CASSLGGLSNYGYTF.

CDR3 sequence reads: CASMGTGQGVGEQFF. Here the CDR3 DNA reads TGTGCCAGCATGGGGACGGGACAGGGGGTCGGCGAGCAGTTCTTC. The rearrangement uses TRBV6-5 and TRBJ2-1; TRBD1 matches at 11 bases. CDR3 length equals 15 residues. Germline V CDR1 and CDR2: MNHEY, SVGAGI. Germline trimming cut 7 bases from V and 10 bases from J; bases unmatched to any gene: 12.

The genes are TRBV19 and TRBJ2-7; unclear D gene. From germline, CDR1 is LNHDA and CDR2 SQIVND (reference sequence). The CDR3 is 14 amino acids. The V gene lost 1 base and the J gene lost 4 bases, with 11 bases spanning the gap. DNA of the CDR3: TGTGCCAGTAGTATAGCTTCCCCCGGGTACGAGCAGTACTTC. The encoded protein is CASSIASPGYEQYF. Complete variable domain (other parts from reference TRBV19 and TRBJ2-7): DGGITQSPKYLFRKEGQNVTLSCEQNLNHDAMYWYRQDPGQGLRLIYYSQIVNDFQKGDIAEGYSVSREKKESFPLTVTSAQKNPTAFYLCASSIASPGYEQYFGPGTRLTVT.

The chain combines TRBV5-1 with TRBJ2-5; D call uncertain. Germline V gives CDR1 SGHRS, CDR2 YFSETQ. CDR3 length equals 14 residues. V was shortened by 1 base and J by 0 bases, with 7 bases between the two germline ends. The CDR3 is CASSLINYQETQYF. The CDR3 DNA sequence: TGCGCCAGCAGCTTGATTAATTACCAAGAGACCCAGTACTTC.

V usage is TRBV7-6 and J usage is TRBJ2-7; a possible D gene is TRBD2 (7 bases). Germline V CDR1 and CDR2: SGHVS, FNYEAQ. This CDR3 spans 15 amino acids. V lost 1 base and J 3 bases, leaving 13 bases between the germline ends. CDR3 bases: TGTGCCAGCAGCTTAGGAGGGCGGGGGCTCTACGAGCAGTACTTC. Protein product: CASSLGGRGLYEQYF.

The rearrangement joins TRBV30 to TRBJ2-1; 8 nucleotides line up with TRBD2. This CDR3 is built from 16 residues. The V segment lost 4 bases and the J segment 1 base; nucleotides outside the gene matches: 9. The germline gives CDR1 GTSNPN, CDR2 SVGIG (reference sequence). CDR3: CAWKMNLAGSYNEQFF. The CDR3, as DNA: TGTGCCTGGAAAATGAACTTAGCGGGGTCCTACAATGAGCAGTTCTTC. The entire variable domain, with the rest obtained from reference TRBV30 and TRBJ2-1, is as follows: SQTIHQWPATLVQPVGSPLSLECTVEGTSNPNLYWYRQAAGRGLQLLFYSVGIGQISSEVPQNLSASRPQDRQFILSSKKLLLSDSGFYLCAWKMNLAGSYNEQFFGPGTRLTVL.

The rearrangement links TRBV15 to TRBJ2-3; TRBD2 matches 8 bases. The junction had 8 bases not matched to a gene; V was cut back by 1 base and J by 2 bases. Germline CDR1 reads LNHNV; CDR2 reads YYDKDF (reference sequence). This CDR3 region has 17 residues. As DNA, the CDR3 is TGTGCCACCAGCAGAGGGAACGGGAGGGCTATCACAGATACGCAGTATTTT. It is translated as CATSRGNGRAITDTQYF.

The CDR3 bases are TGTGCCAGCAGTCCAGGGACAGGGGGCAATCAGCCCCAGCATTTT. Its protein is CASSPGTGGNQPQHF. This chain connects TRBV6-5 to TRBJ1-5; 10 nucleotides agree with TRBD1. The CDR3 runs 15 residues. Germline loops: CDR1 MNHEY, CDR2 SVGAGI. J was trimmed by 2 bases and V by 5 bases; bases with no gene match: 3.

CDR3 DNA sequence: TGTGCCAGCAGCTCAACCCGGACAGGGGGCGTTGGCTACACCTTC. Encoded protein: CASSSTRTGGVGYTF. The rearrangement joins TRBV7-2 to TRBJ1-2, with 11 bases that match TRBD1. The germline V gene encodes CDR1 SGHTA and CDR2 FQGNSA. V lost 4 bases and J lost 7; bases outside the gene matches: 8. This CDR3 has 15 residues.

The chain has TRBV7-9 and TRBJ1-4; 9 nucleotides agree with TRBD1. The CDR3 is 14 residues long. Germline values: CDR1 SEHNR, CDR2 FQNEAQ (reference sequence). V trimming: 1 base; J trimming: 6 bases; junction bases outside the gene matches: 0. For the CDR3, the DNA is TGTGCCAGCAGCTTAGGACAGGGGGATGAAAAACTGTTTTTT. This sequence encodes CASSLGQGDEKLFF.

V usage is TRBV5-1 and J usage is TRBJ2-7; possibly TRBD2 for D (5 bases). Per germline, CDR1 SGHRS and CDR2 YFSETQ. The CDR3 runs 13 residues. The V gene lost 0 bases and the J gene lost 4 bases, with 8 bases spanning the gap. The CDR3 nucleotides are TGCGCCAGCAGCTTGGTCGGGAATTACGAGCAGTACTTC. Translation gives CASSLVGNYEQYF.

This chain connects TRBV5-1 to TRBJ2-5; 13 bases fit TRBD2. The trim removed 8 bases at V and 6 bases at J, leaving 19 bases unmatched. CDR1 and CDR2 from the germline V gene are SGHRS and YFSETQ. The CDR3 covers 18 residues. CDR3 bases: TGCGCCAGGAGGGGGACTAGCGGGATTCAAATCGGTCAGAAGACCCAGTACTTC. It encodes CARRGTSGIQIGQKTQYF.

The CDR3 nucleotides are TGTGCCAGTAGTATTTCCCCACAGGGGGCGACTGGCTACACCTTC. It codes for CASSISPQGATGYTF. The chain uses TRBV19 and TRBJ1-2; 9 bases map to TRBD1. V was clipped by 3 bases and J by 7 bases; unmatched bases: 9. CDR3 length: 15 residues. Germline CDR1 is LNHDA and CDR2 is SQIVND (reference sequence).

The CDR3 loop reads CASSRQDSYEQYF. CDR3 DNA sequence: TGTGCCAGCAGCCGACAGGACTCCTACGAGCAGTACTTC. The chain combines TRBV5-6 with TRBJ2-7, with a tentative D call TRBD1 (6 bases). The ends were cut back, 4 bases at V and 0 bases at J, with 8 bases in the middle. The CDR3 loop spans 13 amino acids. From germline, CDR1 is SGHDT and CDR2 YYEEEE.

The V call is TRBV10-1, the J call TRBJ1-1; D is uncertain. Trimming removed 3 bases at V and 6 bases at J, with 11 bases between. The V gene's germline CDR1 is WNHNN and CDR2 SYGVQD (reference sequence). The CDR3 has 13 amino acids. The DNA of the CDR3 is TGCGCCAGCAGTGAAAGCGGTGGACCTGAAGCTTTCTTT. Translation gives CASSESGGPEAFF.

This clone was seen a single time. The chain combines TRBV27 with TRBJ2-7; 9 nucleotides line up with TRBD1. V shed 4 bases, J shed 3 bases, and the junction held 10 bases outside the gene matches. The CDR3 loop spans 16 amino acids. Looked up from germline, CDR1 is MNHEY and CDR2 is SMNVEV (reference sequence). The CDR3 spells CASSSPGQGSVYEQYF. The CDR3 nucleotides read TGTGCCAGCAGTTCCCCGGGACAGGGCTCTGTCTACGAGCAGTACTTC.

This clone occurred once. Here the CDR3 reads CASSLPDSGYTDTQYF. The CDR3 nucleotides read TGTGCCAGCAGCTTACCAGACTCGGGATACACAGATACGCAGTATTTT. The genes are TRBV5-4 and TRBJ2-3, with D possibly matching TRBD2 (5 bases). Trimming left V 2 bases short and J 2 bases short, with 15 bases between. In germline, CDR1 is SGHNT, CDR2 YYREEE (reference sequence). This CDR3 has 16 amino acids.

The chain uses TRBV9 and TRBJ2-2; TRBD2 matches 8 bases. CDR3 length equals 15 residues. Germline CDR1 SGDLS, CDR2 YYNGEE. Germline trimming cut 0 bases from V and 4 bases from J; bases unmatched to any gene: 2. CDR3 protein: CASSVAGRGTGELFF. For the CDR3, the DNA is TGTGCCAGCAGCGTAGCCGGGAGGGGCACCGGGGAGCTGTTTTTT.